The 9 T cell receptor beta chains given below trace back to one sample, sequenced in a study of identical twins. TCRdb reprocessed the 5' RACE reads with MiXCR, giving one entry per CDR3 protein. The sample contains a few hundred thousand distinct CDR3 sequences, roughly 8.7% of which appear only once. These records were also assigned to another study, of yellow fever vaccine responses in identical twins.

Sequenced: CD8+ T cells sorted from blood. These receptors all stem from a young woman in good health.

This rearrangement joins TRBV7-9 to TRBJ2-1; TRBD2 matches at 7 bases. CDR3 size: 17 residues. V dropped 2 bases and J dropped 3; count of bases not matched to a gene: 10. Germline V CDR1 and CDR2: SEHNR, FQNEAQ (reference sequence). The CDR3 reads CASSLLSRERFYNEQFF. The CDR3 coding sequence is TGTGCCAGCAGCTTATTATCGCGGGAGAGATTCTACAATGAGCAGTTCTTC.

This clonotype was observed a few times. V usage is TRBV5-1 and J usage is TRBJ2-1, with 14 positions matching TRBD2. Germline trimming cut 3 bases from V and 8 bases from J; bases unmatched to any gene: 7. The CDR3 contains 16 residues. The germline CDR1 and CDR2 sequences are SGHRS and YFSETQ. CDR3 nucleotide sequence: TGCGCCAGCAGCTCCTTGACTAGCGGGAGGGCCGATGAGCAGTTCTTC. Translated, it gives CASSSLTSGRADEQFF.

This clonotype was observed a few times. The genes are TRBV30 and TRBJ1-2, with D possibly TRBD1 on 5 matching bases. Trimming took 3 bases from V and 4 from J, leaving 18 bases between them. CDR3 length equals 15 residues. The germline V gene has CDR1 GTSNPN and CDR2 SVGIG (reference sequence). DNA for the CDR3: TGTGCCTGGAGGTTATTGGGGGAGGCCCCCTATGGCTACACCTTC. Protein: CAWRLLGEAPYGYTF.

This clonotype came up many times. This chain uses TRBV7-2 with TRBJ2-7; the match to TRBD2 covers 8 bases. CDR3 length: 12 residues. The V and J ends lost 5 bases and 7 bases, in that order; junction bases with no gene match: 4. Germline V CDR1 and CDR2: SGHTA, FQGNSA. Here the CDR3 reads CASSLLAGEQYF. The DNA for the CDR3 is TGTGCCAGCAGCCTGTTAGCGGGGGAGCAGTACTTC.

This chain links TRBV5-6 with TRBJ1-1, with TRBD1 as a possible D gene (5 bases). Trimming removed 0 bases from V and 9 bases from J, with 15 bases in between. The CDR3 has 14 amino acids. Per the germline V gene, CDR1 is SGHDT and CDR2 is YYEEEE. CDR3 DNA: TGTGCCAGCAGCTTGGCCTCCCAGGGTGTCCAAGCTTTCTTT. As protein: CASSLASQGVQAFF.

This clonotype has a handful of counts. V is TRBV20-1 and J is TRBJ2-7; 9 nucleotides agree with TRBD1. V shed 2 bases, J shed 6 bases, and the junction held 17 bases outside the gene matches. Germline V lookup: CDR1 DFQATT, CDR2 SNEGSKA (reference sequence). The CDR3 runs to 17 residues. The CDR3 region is CSARTFTQGAETVEQYF. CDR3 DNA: TGCAGTGCTAGAACCTTTACACAGGGGGCGGAAACGGTCGAGCAGTACTTC.

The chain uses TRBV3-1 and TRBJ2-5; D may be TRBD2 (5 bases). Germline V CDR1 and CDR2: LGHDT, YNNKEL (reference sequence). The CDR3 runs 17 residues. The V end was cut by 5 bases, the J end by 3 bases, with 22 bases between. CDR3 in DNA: TGTGCCAGCAGCTCCTATACCGGGGTCCAGGAAGAAGAGACCCAGTACTTC. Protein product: CASSSYTGVQEEETQYF.

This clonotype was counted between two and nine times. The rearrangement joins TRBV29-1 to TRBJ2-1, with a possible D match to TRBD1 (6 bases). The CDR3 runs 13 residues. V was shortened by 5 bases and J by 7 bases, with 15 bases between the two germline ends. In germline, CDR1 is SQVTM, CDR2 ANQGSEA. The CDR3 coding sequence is TGCAGCGTTAAGGACAGTTTTGGGAATGAGCAGTTCTTC. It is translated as CSVKDSFGNEQFF.

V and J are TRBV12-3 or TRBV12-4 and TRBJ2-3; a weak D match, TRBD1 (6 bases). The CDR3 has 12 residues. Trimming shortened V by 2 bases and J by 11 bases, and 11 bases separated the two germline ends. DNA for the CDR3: TGTGCCAGCAGTTTAAAACAGGGTATGCAGTATTTT. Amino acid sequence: CASSLKQGMQYF.